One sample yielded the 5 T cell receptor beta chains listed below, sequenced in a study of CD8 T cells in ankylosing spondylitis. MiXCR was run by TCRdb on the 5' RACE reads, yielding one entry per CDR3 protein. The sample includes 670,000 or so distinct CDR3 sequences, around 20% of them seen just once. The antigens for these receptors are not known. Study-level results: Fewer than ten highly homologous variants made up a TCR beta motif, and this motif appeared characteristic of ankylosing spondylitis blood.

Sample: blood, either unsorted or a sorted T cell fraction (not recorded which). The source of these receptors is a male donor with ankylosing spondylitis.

In DNA form, the CDR3 reads TGCAGTGTCGACAAGTCCTACGGCAATGAGCAGTTCTTC. This translates into CSVDKSYGNEQFF. The chain uses TRBV20-1 and TRBJ2-1; D is ambiguous. Looked up from germline, CDR1 is DFQATT and CDR2 is SNEGSKA (reference sequence). The CDR3 loop spans 13 amino acids. Trimming took off 7 bases at V and 6 bases at J, with 16 bases between the two ends.

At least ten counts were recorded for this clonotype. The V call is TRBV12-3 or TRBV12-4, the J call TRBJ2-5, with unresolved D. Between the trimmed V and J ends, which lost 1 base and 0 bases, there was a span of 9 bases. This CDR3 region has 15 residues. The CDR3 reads CASSLVQTNQETQYF. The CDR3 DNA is TGTGCCAGCAGTTTAGTCCAGACCAACCAAGAGACCCAGTACTTC.

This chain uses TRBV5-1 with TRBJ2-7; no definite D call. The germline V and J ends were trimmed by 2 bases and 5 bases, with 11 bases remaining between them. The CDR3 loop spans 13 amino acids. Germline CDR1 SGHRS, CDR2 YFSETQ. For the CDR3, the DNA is TGCGCCAGCAGCTTAGTTACCTCGGACGAGCAGTACTTC. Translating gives CASSLVTSDEQYF. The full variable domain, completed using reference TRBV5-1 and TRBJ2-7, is KAGVTQTPRYLIKTRGQQVTLSCSPISGHRSVSWYQQTPGQGLQFLFEYFSETQRNKGNFPGRFSGRQFSNSRSEMNVSTLELGDSALYLCASSLVTSDEQYFGPGTRLTVT.

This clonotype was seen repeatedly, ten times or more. CDR3 coding DNA: TGTGCCAGCAGTGACTCCCAGGGGCTGAAGGGCAAAAACATTCAGTACTTC. Translated: CASSDSQGLKGKNIQYF. The chain is built from TRBV25-1 and TRBJ2-4, with D possibly matching TRBD1 (6 bases). Germline V CDR1 and CDR2: MGHDK, SYGVNS. V dropped 3 bases and J dropped 3 bases, with 18 bases sitting between them. This CDR3 contains 17 residues.

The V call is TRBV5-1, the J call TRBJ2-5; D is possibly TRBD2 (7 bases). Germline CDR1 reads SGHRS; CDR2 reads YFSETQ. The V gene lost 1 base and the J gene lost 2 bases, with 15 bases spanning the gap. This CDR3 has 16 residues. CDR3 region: CASSLSGGLVQETQYF. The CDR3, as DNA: TGCGCCAGCAGCTTGTCGGGGGGCTTGGTGCAAGAGACCCAGTACTTC. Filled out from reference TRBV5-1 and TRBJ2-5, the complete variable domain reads KAGVTQTPRYLIKTRGQQVTLSCSPISGHRSVSWYQQTPGQGLQFLFEYFSETQRNKGNFPGRFSGRQFSNSRSEMNVSTLELGDSALYLCASSLSGGLVQETQYFGPGTRLLVL.